A selection of T cell receptor beta chains follows, all from one sample in a study of PD-L1 blockade in urothelial cancer. The assay was immunoSEQ multiplex PCR, and TCRdb's table has in-frame clones only and misses some. Counted here are around 62,000 clones, about 88% occurring once; the ten biggest clones make up about 11%. The starting material was PBMCs, obtained around atezolizumab (anti-PD-L1) treatment. The receptors were gathered from a man aged 55 to 70 with urothelial cancer. Each CDR3 is given with its conserved first and last residue. A D gene is named only where the DNA matches it firmly. Rows give clone size only sometimes, using once, few, many, or a class for an expanded clone.

clone_size j_call cdr3_length v_call d_call cdr3_nt cdr3_aa
. TRBJ1-1 14 TRBV10-3 TRBD1 TGTGCCATCAGTGATTTCAGGGGGTACACTGAAGCTTTCTTT CAISDFRGYTEAFF
. TRBJ1-1 16 TRBV11-2 . TGTGCCAGCAGACACACAACCGGGACATTGAACACTGAAGCTTTCTTT CASRHTTGTLNTEAFF
. TRBJ2-7 16 TRBV27 TRBD2 TGTGCCAGCAGTGACCGAACCGGGACTAGCGGTTACGAGCAGTACTTC CASSDRTGTSGYEQYF
. TRBJ2-1 17 TRBV30 TRBD2 TGTGCCTGGAGTGTTCGGGGAGCGGGAGGGCCTCGGGATGAGCAGTTCTTC CAWSVRGAGGPRDEQFF
. TRBJ2-1 14 TRBV18 TRBD2 TGTGCCAGCTCCCCGACTAGCGGGACCCGAGAGCAGTTCTTC CASSPTSGTREQFF
. TRBJ2-7 15 TRBV4-1 . TGCGCCAGCAGCCAAGGGATCCGTGGGAGTGGCGAGCAGTACTTC CASSQGIRGSGEQYF
. TRBJ2-3 15 TRBV7-2 . TGTGCCAGCAGCTTAGGGGGGAGGAAATCAGATACGCAGTATTTT CASSLGGRKSDTQYF
. TRBJ2-1 13 TRBV5-1 . TGCGCCAGCAGCCGCAGAGTCAGCGATGAGCAGTTCTTC CASSRRVSDEQFF
. TRBJ2-7 13 TRBV4-1 TRBD1 TGCGCCAGCAGCAAGGGACAGGGCTACGAGCAGTACTTC CASSKGQGYEQYF
. TRBJ1-2 12 TRBV29-1 TRBD1 TGCAGCGTTGAAGGGGGACAGGGGGGCTACACCTTC CSVEGGQGGYTF
. TRBJ2-7 15 TRBV18 . TGTGCCAGCTCATCGATCGGGAGAGGCGAGGGGGAGCAGTACTTC CASSSIGRGEGEQYF
. TRBJ1-1 17 TRBV5-4 . TGTGCCAGCAGCAAGGGACCAACCAGGGGTATGAACACTGAAGCTTTCTTT CASSKGPTRGMNTEAFF
. TRBJ2-5 14 TRBV19 . TGTGCCAGTAGTTTGAGGGCGGAGAAAGAGGCCCAGTACTTC CASSLRAEKEAQYF
. TRBJ2-7 15 TRBV2 . TGTGCCAGCAGTTACACCCGCGGGACGCGTCAAGAGCAGTACTTC CASSYTRGTRQEQYF
once TRBJ2-7 15 TRBV19 TRBD2 TGTGCCAGTAGGCTGGGTTGGGGGGGATCCTACGAGCAGTACTTC CASRLGWGGSYEQYF
. TRBJ1-1 13 TRBV14 TRBD1 TGTGCCAGCAGCCTACAGGGGATCACTGAAGCTTTCTTT CASSLQGITEAFF
. TRBJ2-5 13 TRBV5-1 . TGCGCCAGCAGCCGAGGAGGGGTAGAGACCCAGTACTTC CASSRGGVETQYF
. TRBJ1-6 13 TRBV6-5 TRBD1 TGTGCCACCTGGACAGGGCGGAATTCACCCCTCCACTTT CATWTGRNSPLHF
. TRBJ2-1 16 TRBV11-2 TRBD2 TGTGCCAGCAGTCCAACTGTTGGCGGGGGGTACAATGAGCAGTTCTTC CASSPTVGGGYNEQFF
. TRBJ2-5 13 TRBV11-3 . TGTGCCAGCAGCCCCGGGGACCAAGAGACCCAGTACTTC CASSPGDQETQYF
. TRBJ1-2 14 TRBV10-3 TRBD1 TGTGCCATCAGAGGGACAGGGGTGGGCTATGGCTACACCTTC CAIRGTGVGYGYTF
. TRBJ1-1 14 TRBV9 . TGTGCCAGCAGCGCGGGGGGAGAGGGCACTGAAGCTTTCTTT CASSAGGEGTEAFF
few TRBJ2-7 18 TRBV12-5 TRBD1 TGTGCTAGTGGTTTGTCGACCCTGGCCGGGACAGGGCGACACGAGCAGTACTTC CASGLSTLAGTGRHEQYF
. TRBJ2-7 16 TRBV5-4 TRBD2 TGTGCCAGCAGCCCAACCCTTAGCGGGGCCTCCTACGAGCAGTACTTC CASSPTLSGASYEQYF
. TRBJ1-1 15 TRBV6-1 . TGTGCCAGCAGAACCGGGTGGGGGGGAAACACTGAAGCTTTCTTT CASRTGWGGNTEAFF
. TRBJ1-1 14 TRBV19 TRBD1 TGTGCCAGTAGTCCGGGACAGAAGAACACTGAAGCTTTCTTT CASSPGQKNTEAFF
. TRBJ2-1 14 TRBV30 TRBD2 TGTGCCTCCTCCACCGGGACTAGCGTCAGTGAGCAGTTCTTC CASSTGTSVSEQFF
. TRBJ2-6 17 TRBV19 TRBD2 TGTGCCAGTAGTATAGGGGGCAGACTAGCCGGGGCCAACGTCCTGACTTTC CASSIGGRLAGANVLTF
. TRBJ1-1 13 TRBV6-1 TRBD1 TGTGCCAGCAGTGAAGCCCCAGACAGGGGAGCTTTCTTT CASSEAPDRGAFF
. TRBJ1-5 18 TRBV19 . TGTGCCAGTAGTTTTTCCCTTGGGACAAAATATAGCAATCAGCCCCAGCATTTT CASSFSLGTKYSNQPQHF
. TRBJ1-1 13 TRBV19 TRBD1 TGTGCCAGTAGTCTGACAGGGCGTGCTGAAGCTTTCTTT CASSLTGRAEAFF
once TRBJ1-1 15 TRBV6-5 . TGTGCCAGCAGTAACCTGGGAGGGGCGAACACTGAAGCTTTCTTT CASSNLGGANTEAFF
. TRBJ2-4 13 TRBV10-1 . TGCGCCAGCAGTGATGGGAGTGCCGGCATTCAGTACTTC CASSDGSAGIQYF
. TRBJ2-1 12 TRBV28 . TGTGCCAGCAGTTTAACGGGTTCTGAGCAGTTCTTC CASSLTGSEQFF
. TRBJ2-2 16 TRBV11-3 . TGTGCCAGCACATCAAGACAGGTCGTGTCCTTCGGGGAGCTGTTTTTT CASTSRQVVSFGELFF
. TRBJ2-2 16 TRBV4-1 . TGCGCCAGCAGCCAGGGCCTGGCGTCTACCCCCGGGGAGCTGTTTTTT CASSQGLASTPGELFF
few TRBJ1-5 17 TRBV18 TRBD1 TGTGCCAGCTCAGCGCGGTACCGGGACAGTAGCAATCAGCCCCAGCATTTT CASSARYRDSSNQPQHF
. TRBJ1-4 12 TRBV15 . TGTGCCACCAGCAGAGGTCTCGAAAAACTGTTTTTT CATSRGLEKLFF
. TRBJ1-1 11 TRBV20-1 . TGCAGTGCCCCGACAATTACTGAAGCTTTCTTT CSAPTITEAFF
many TRBJ1-2 14 TRBV7-9 . TGTGCCAGCAGCTTACCCCAGGGTTATCGGGGCTACACCTTC CASSLPQGYRGYTF
. TRBJ1-2 14 TRBV7-3 . TGTGCCAGCAGCTTATGGTTGCCGGGCTATGGCTACACCTTC CASSLWLPGYGYTF
. TRBJ2-3 16 TRBV4-3 . TGCGCCAGCAGCCGCGCCCGGGGTAGGGCCACAGATACGCAGTATTTT CASSRARGRATDTQYF
. TRBJ2-7 10 TRBV28 . TGTGCCAGCAGTCACTACGAGCAGTACTTC CASSHYEQYF
. TRBJ2-2 20 TRBV4-1 TRBD2 TGCGCCAGCAGCTTCCCAACGGCAAAGCGGGGGGGCAAGGACACCGGGGAGCTGTTTTTT CASSFPTAKRGGKDTGELFF
. TRBJ2-7 15 TRBV6-6 TRBD1 TGTGCCAGCAGTGTCCGGACAGGTTACTCCTACGAGCAGTACTTC CASSVRTGYSYEQYF
. TRBJ1-2 13 TRBV19 . TGTGCCAGTAATCCTTTAGGGGTCGGTGGCTACACCTTC CASNPLGVGGYTF
. TRBJ1-6 17 TRBV10-3 . TGTGCCATCAGTGAGGTGGGAGTGACTCGTAGAAATTCACCCCTCCACTTT CAISEVGVTRRNSPLHF
. TRBJ2-3 18 TRBV11-1 TRBD1 TGTGCCAGCAGCTCATCTAGAAGACAGGGGGCCTCAGGTGATACGCAGTATTTT CASSSSRRQGASGDTQYF
. TRBJ1-4 16 TRBV19 TRBD1 TGTGCCAGTAGTATCTGGCCGGGACAGGGAATTGAAAAACTGTTTTTT CASSIWPGQGIEKLFF
. TRBJ2-4 19 TRBV6-1 . TGTGCCAGCAGTGAAGGCCCGGGGAGCCCTTTATCAGCCAAAAACATTCAGTACTTC CASSEGPGSPLSAKNIQYF
. TRBJ2-1 17 TRBV9 TRBD2 TGTGCCAGCAGCGGGTTGACTAGCGGGAGCTTCGTCAATGAGCAGTTCTTC CASSGLTSGSFVNEQFF
. TRBJ2-2 14 TRBV5-1 . TGCGCCAGCAGCCCCGGAGGGCCGGGCGGGGAGCTGTTTTTT CASSPGGPGGELFF
. TRBJ2-5 14 TRBV11-2 . TGTGCCTCATACCAAGGAGGACACCAAGAGACCCAGTACTTC CASYQGGHQETQYF
. TRBJ2-2 15 TRBV9 . TGTGCCAGCAGCCCCTCGGACAGAGGCACCGGGGAGCTGTTTTTT CASSPSDRGTGELFF
. TRBJ2-5 16 TRBV7-6 TRBD2 TGTGCCAGCAGCTTAGGAGCGGGGGGGCCTTGGGAGACCCAGTACTTC CASSLGAGGPWETQYF
. TRBJ2-2 18 TRBV18 . TGTGCCAGCTCAGCACAATTAATCGGGGAAAGGAACACCGGGGAGCTGTTTTTT CASSAQLIGERNTGELFF